The 23 T cell receptor beta chains presented below share a single source sample, sequenced in a study of shared clonotypes between healthy human individuals. The data were produced by immunoSEQ multiplex PCR, yet TCRdb's version contains in-frame clones alone and is incomplete. This table has about 2.2 million clones, approximately 92% appearing once. CD45RO-negative, CCR7-selected cells formed the naive CD8 fraction, which excluded terminally differentiated effector memory CD45RA+ cells. Sequences were obtained from naive CD8+ T cells from PBMCs. These receptors were obtained from a man younger than 35 in good health. Some clones in this sample may be carry-over from other donors' samples.

The rearrangement joins TRBV7-9 to TRBJ2-5, with TRBD2 matching over 7 bases. This CDR3 is built from 13 residues. V dropped 6 bases and J dropped 2; count of bases not matched to a gene: 3. Germline CDR1 is SEHNR and CDR2 is FQNEAQ (reference sequence). CDR3: CASRSGLQETQYF. The CDR3 bases are TGTGCCAGCAGATCGGGACTACAAGAGACCCAGTACTTC.

This chain joins TRBV5-4 and TRBJ1-2; no clear D. The V end was cut by 0 bases, the J end by 0 bases, with 9 bases between. Germline V gene sequence: CDR1 SGHNT, CDR2 YYREEE (reference sequence). CDR3 size: 15 residues. In nucleotides, the CDR3 is TGTGCCAGCAGCTTGGGGCCTCTCTCTAACTATGGCTACACCTTC. Translated, it gives CASSLGPLSNYGYTF.

This chain connects TRBV5-6 to TRBJ2-7; a possible D gene is TRBD2 (6 bases). Germline assignment: CDR1 SGHDT and CDR2 YYEEEE. The CDR3 sequence is 14 residues long. The ends were cut back, 4 bases at V and 4 bases at J, with 15 bases in the middle. The CDR3 DNA is TGTGCCAGCAGCGTCGGGAGTAAACCGTACGAGCAGTACTTC. Encoded protein: CASSVGSKPYEQYF.

The chain links TRBV4-1 to TRBJ2-1; 10 nucleotides agree with TRBD2. J gave up 5 bases and V 0 bases, and 7 bases lay outside the gene matches. The CDR3 is 17 residues long. Germline V CDR1 and CDR2: MGHRA, YSYEKL. The CDR3 DNA reads TGCGCCAGCAGCCAAGATGGCCTAGCGGGAGAACACAATGAGCAGTTCTTC. It translates to CASSQDGLAGEHNEQFF.

V and J are TRBV5-1 and TRBJ2-2; TRBD2 agrees at 8 bases. The V gene's germline CDR1 is SGHRS and CDR2 YFSETQ. V was pared by 1 base and J by 6 bases, with 11 bases of the junction left unmatched. The CDR3 loop spans 17 amino acids. In nucleotides, the CDR3 is TGCGCCAGCAGCTTGCGCCTAGCGGGCGGGGAGGCCGGGGAGCTGTTTTTT. It yields the protein CASSLRLAGGEAGELFF.

The chain uses TRBV9 and TRBJ2-6, with 10 bases that match TRBD1. There are 20 residues in the CDR3. Trimming removed 3 bases from V and 0 bases from J; junction bases left unmatched: 12. The germline gives CDR1 SGDLS, CDR2 YYNGEE. The CDR3 bases are TGTGCCAGCAGCGCGGACGAGACAGGGGGCTTTCTCTCTGGGGCCAACGTCCTGACTTTC. Translation: CASSADETGGFLSGANVLTF. The whole variable domain, remainder taken from reference TRBV9 and TRBJ2-6, is DSGVTQTPKHLITATGQRVTLRCSPRSGDLSVYWYQQSLDQGLQFLIQYYNGEERAKGNILERFSAQQFPDLHSELNLSSLELGDSALYFCASSADETGGFLSGANVLTFGAGSRLTVL.

This chain joins TRBV6-1 and TRBJ1-1; 9 bases align to TRBD1. CDR1 is MNHNS, CDR2 SASEGT, per germline. The junction had 10 bases not matched to a gene; V was cut back by 5 bases and J by 6 bases. There are 15 residues in the CDR3. The CDR3 sequence is CASSPTGGGLPEAFF. DNA for the CDR3: TGTGCCAGCAGTCCCACAGGGGGCGGGTTGCCTGAAGCTTTCTTT.

The V gene is TRBV5-1, the J gene TRBJ1-1; 9 nucleotides align to TRBD1. Germline-derived CDR1 and CDR2 are SGHRS and YFSETQ. The CDR3 totals 16 residues. V lost 3 bases and J lost 1; bases outside the gene matches: 7. The CDR3 bases are TGCGCCAGCAGCTCGGCCGGGACAGGGAGGAACACTGAAGCTTTCTTT. This sequence encodes CASSSAGTGRNTEAFF.

This clone was counted a single time. V gene TRBV11-2 combines with J gene TRBJ1-1; D might be TRBD1 (5 bases). Germline CDR1 reads SGHAT; CDR2 reads FQNNGV. This CDR3 has 17 amino acids. V was shortened by 1 base and J by 1 base, with 16 bases between the two germline ends. The CDR3 region is CASSLAFGAVGNTEAFF. The DNA for the CDR3 is TGTGCCAGCAGCTTAGCGTTTGGGGCGGTTGGGAACACTGAAGCTTTCTTT.

On this clone itself: Within the sample, other DNA sequences also encode this same CDR3. The chain carries TRBV28 and TRBJ2-3; no clear D. V dropped 2 bases and J dropped 1 base, with 4 bases sitting between them. The germline CDR1 and CDR2 sequences are MDHEN and SYDVKM. The CDR3 has 13 residues. DNA of the CDR3: TGTGCCAGCAGTTTAGCTGGCACAGATACGCAGTATTTT. It is translated as CASSLAGTDTQYF. Supplemented by reference TRBV28 and TRBJ2-3, the full variable domain reads DVKVTQSSRYLVKRTGEKVFLECVQDMDHENMFWYRQDPGLGLRLIYFSYDVKMKEKGDIPEGYSVSREKKERFSLILESASTNQTSMYLCASSLAGTDTQYFGPGTRLTVL.

The chain links TRBV9 to TRBJ1-3; D is uncertain. This CDR3 contains 15 residues. Germline V gene sequence: CDR1 SGDLS, CDR2 YYNGEE. V was shortened by 3 bases and J by 4 bases, with 14 bases between the two germline ends. CDR3 nucleotides: TGTGCCAGCAGCGATTCAACGGGTGGGGGAAACACCATATATTTT. Encoded protein: CASSDSTGGGNTIYF. Full variable domain (outside the CDR3, taken from reference TRBV9 and TRBJ1-3): DSGVTQTPKHLITATGQRVTLRCSPRSGDLSVYWYQQSLDQGLQFLIQYYNGEERAKGNILERFSAQQFPDLHSELNLSSLELGDSALYFCASSDSTGGGNTIYFGEGSWLTVV.

V and J are TRBV27 and TRBJ2-4; D is uncertain. This CDR3 has 16 amino acids. The V end was cut by 7 bases, the J end by 0 bases, with 16 bases between. Germline V gene lookup returns CDR1 MNHEY and CDR2 SMNVEV (reference sequence). The CDR3 is CASTYQPIVAKNIQYF. CDR3 nucleotide sequence: TGTGCCAGCACATATCAGCCCATCGTAGCCAAAAACATTCAGTACTTC.

This clone came up once. This chain connects TRBV9 to TRBJ2-6, with D maybe TRBD1 (6 bases). The germline V gene has CDR1 SGDLS and CDR2 YYNGEE. The CDR3 totals 18 residues. V was trimmed by 0 bases and J by 1 base, leaving 14 bases between them. CDR3 loop: CASSVARGNPSGANVLTF. The CDR3 coding sequence is TGTGCCAGCAGCGTAGCTAGGGGGAATCCTTCTGGGGCCAACGTCCTGACTTTC.

The J gene is TRBJ2-2, the V gene TRBV2; TRBD1 matches 7 bases. The CDR3 is 17 amino acids. Germline CDR1 and CDR2: SNHLY and FYNNEI. V gave up 4 bases and J gave up 1 base; unmatched junction bases: 9. This CDR3 reads CASSVHQAGGNTGELFF. CDR3 coding DNA: TGTGCCAGCAGTGTGCATCAGGCAGGGGGGAACACCGGGGAGCTGTTTTTT.

The chain combines TRBV25-1 with TRBJ2-2; D is uncertain. The CDR3 is made up of 17 amino acids. CDR1 is MGHDK, CDR2 SYGVNS, per germline. V shed 0 bases and J shed 2 bases, with 13 bases lying between them. In DNA form, the CDR3 reads TGTGCCAGCAGTGAATATACCGCAGCTCCAAACACCGGGGAGCTGTTTTTT. The encoded protein is CASSEYTAAPNTGELFF.

This clone was recorded a few times. The rearrangement links TRBV29-1 to TRBJ1-5; D is unclear. The CDR3 totals 14 residues. Trimming cost V 7 bases and J 1 base, with 14 bases left between them. Germline loops: CDR1 SQVTM, CDR2 ANQGSEA. CDR3: CSALEGLSNQPQHF. DNA of the CDR3: TGCAGCGCACTTGAGGGTTTGAGCAATCAGCCCCAGCATTTT.

The chain combines TRBV28 with TRBJ2-7, with no clear D. The V and J ends lost 5 bases and 0 bases respectively, with 11 bases between them. This CDR3 has 14 amino acids. CDR1 is MDHEN, CDR2 SYDVKM, per germline. This CDR3 reads CASSPTPLSYEQYF. The CDR3 coding sequence is TGTGCCAGCAGTCCGACCCCGCTCTCCTACGAGCAGTACTTC. The variable domain in full, with the rest retrieved from reference TRBV28 and TRBJ2-7, is DVKVTQSSRYLVKRTGEKVFLECVQDMDHENMFWYRQDPGLGLRLIYFSYDVKMKEKGDIPEGYSVSREKKERFSLILESASTNQTSMYLCASSPTPLSYEQYFGPGTRLTVT.

The genes are TRBV15 and TRBJ2-1; 7 nucleotides agree with TRBD1. V was pared by 0 bases and J by 2 bases, with 7 bases of the junction left unmatched. The CDR3 sequence is 17 residues long. The germline V gene has CDR1 LNHNV and CDR2 YYDKDF (reference sequence). This CDR3 is CATSRDKGARPYNEQFF. CDR3 nucleotide sequence: TGTGCCACCAGCAGAGATAAGGGGGCGAGACCCTACAATGAGCAGTTCTTC.

With regard to this clone: This same CDR3 is encoded by further DNA sequences in the sample. The rearrangement links TRBV7-6 to TRBJ2-5, with TRBD1 matching 7 bases. Germline values: CDR1 SGHVS, CDR2 FNYEAQ. J lost 5 bases, V lost 3 bases, and 3 bases had no gene match. The CDR3 loop spans 13 amino acids. The CDR3 region is CASSLGRGETQYF. The CDR3 region has the DNA TGTGCCAGCAGCTTGGGCAGGGGGGAGACCCAGTACTTC.

The rearrangement links TRBV7-6 to TRBJ2-1; perhaps TRBD1 as D (6 bases). The germline V gene has CDR1 SGHVS and CDR2 FNYEAQ. Trimming removed 6 bases from V and 4 bases from J, with 19 bases in between. This CDR3 spans 16 amino acids. The CDR3 protein is CASSPDPGHLYNEQFF. The CDR3 DNA sequence: TGTGCCAGCAGTCCCGACCCGGGACACCTGTACAATGAGCAGTTCTTC.

The V gene is TRBV6-5, the J gene TRBJ2-1; 10 nucleotides match TRBD2. Germline V lookup: CDR1 MNHEY, CDR2 SVGAGI. V lost 2 bases to trimming and J lost 6 bases; unmatched junction nucleotides: 4. The CDR3 has 15 amino acids. CDR3 sequence (DNA): TGTGCCAGCAGTTACGGACTAGCGGCCTCCAATGAGCAGTTCTTC. This gives the protein CASSYGLAASNEQFF.

The chain combines TRBV4-1 with TRBJ2-7; D ambiguous. The CDR3 is 13 amino acids. V was clipped by 6 bases and J by 4 bases, with 13 bases between them. Germline V gene sequence: CDR1 MGHRA, CDR2 YSYEKL. This CDR3 reads CASSPRNFYEQYF. Here the CDR3 DNA reads TGCGCCAGCAGTCCAAGAAACTTTTACGAGCAGTACTTC.

The J gene is TRBJ2-3, the V gene TRBV27; the match to TRBD2 covers 11 bases. The V gene end was trimmed by 6 bases and the J gene end by 6 bases; junction bases not matched to a gene: 5. The CDR3 extends over 14 amino acids. The germline V gene encodes CDR1 MNHEY and CDR2 SMNVEV (reference sequence). As DNA, the CDR3 is TGTGCCAGCAGCCCTAGCGGGAGGCTGGATACGCAGTATTTT. It yields the protein CASSPSGRLDTQYF.